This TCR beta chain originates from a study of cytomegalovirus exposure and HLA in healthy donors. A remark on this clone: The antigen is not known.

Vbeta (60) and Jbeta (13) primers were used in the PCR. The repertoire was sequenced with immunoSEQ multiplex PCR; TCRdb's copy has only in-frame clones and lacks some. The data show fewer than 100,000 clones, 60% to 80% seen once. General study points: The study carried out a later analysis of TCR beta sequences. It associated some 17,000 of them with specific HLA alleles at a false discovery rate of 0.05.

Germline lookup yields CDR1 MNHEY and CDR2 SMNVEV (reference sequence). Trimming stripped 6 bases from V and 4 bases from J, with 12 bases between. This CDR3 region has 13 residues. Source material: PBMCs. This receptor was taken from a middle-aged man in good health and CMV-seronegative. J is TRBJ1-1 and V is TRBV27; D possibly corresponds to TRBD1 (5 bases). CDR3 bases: TGTGCCAGCAGCTCGGTGGGGGGCACTGAAGCTTTCTTT. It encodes CASSSVGGTEAFF.